This paragraph reports one TCR beta chain. What it recognizes is unknown. This entry comes from a study of T cells expressing NK-cell markers. The germline V gene has CDR1 SQVTM and CDR2 ANQGSEA. The CDR3 runs to 12 residues. Study observations and caveats: The CD3+CD56-NKG2C+ fraction of a few donors was likewise dominated by these clonotypes.

TCRdb re-called the 5' RACE reads and gives one entry per CDR3 protein, without DNA. This listing includes fewer than 300,000 distinct CDR3 sequences. Sequenced material: blood T cells: a sorted CD56 or NKG2C T cell subset, CD4+ or CD8+ T cells, or bulk PBMC T cells (not recorded which). This chain uses TRBV29-1 with TRBJ1-2; the D call from TCRdb, TRBD1, cannot be confirmed without DNA. This clonotype was sampled from a woman aged 18-70 years in good health. Here the CDR3 reads CSAHRDGYGYTF.